One TCR beta chain is described in this entry. Assay used: immunoSEQ multiplex PCR; TCRdb lists only in-frame clones, some missing. Found here are tens of thousands of clones, about 88% of them singletons; the top ten hold over 6.5%. The sample is drawn from a study of blood T cell repertoires in COVID-19. Trimming at V came to 1 base and at J to 4 bases, leaving 4 bases not matched to a gene. Germline assignment: CDR1 SEHNR and CDR2 FQNEAQ (reference sequence). The CDR3 extends over 15 amino acids. This clonotype was obtained from a man aged 55 to 69 with active COVID-19. Material for sequencing was peripheral blood. The chain joins TRBV7-9 to TRBJ2-1; 7 nucleotides match TRBD2. CDR3 region: CASSLVLAEYNEQFF. The CDR3 nucleotides read TGTGCCAGCAGCTTAGTTCTAGCGGAGTACAATGAGCAGTTCTTC.